These T cell receptor beta chains were read from a single sample in a study of OX40 agonist ivuxolimab in advanced cancers. Assay: immunoSEQ multiplex PCR; the TCRdb copy retains only in-frame clones and omits some. The sample holds just under 65,000 clones, more than 80% seen once. The source was CD4+ or CD8+ T cells sorted from blood, collected in a trial of the OX40 agonist ivuxolimab. The receptors come from an adult with an advanced solid tumor such as melanoma, head and neck, liver or kidney cancer. Each CDR3 is given with its conserved first and last residue. A D gene is named only where the DNA matches it firmly. A row's size may be missing; if present it is once, few, many or a size class.

>TRBV5-1|NA|NA|14|TRBJ1-2
TGCGCCAGCAGGCTGCTTGGGGGGAACTATGGCTACACCTTC
CASRLLGGNYGYTF
>TRBV5-4|TRBD2|NA|16|TRBJ2-7
TGTGCCAGCAGCTTGGGGGGGCTAGCGGGAACCTACGAGCAGTACTTC
CASSLGGLAGTYEQYF
>TRBV6-1|TRBD2|NA|13|TRBJ2-7
TGTGCCAGCAGTGAGCAGCGGGGCTACGAGCAGTACTTC
CASSEQRGYEQYF
>TRBV6-1|NA|NA|13|TRBJ1-2
TGTGCCAGCAGGGTACGTGGGGTCTATGGCTACACCTTC
CASRVRGVYGYTF
>TRBV4-1|NA|NA|15|TRBJ1-6
TGCGCCAGCAGCCTACTGACAGGTGGAGGTTCACCCCTCCACTTT
CASSLLTGGGSPLHF
>TRBV6-6|NA|NA|14|TRBJ1-2
TGTGCCAGCAGTTACGGAAACCAGGGGTATGGCTACACCTTC
CASSYGNQGYGYTF
>TRBV18|TRBD1|NA|15|TRBJ2-7
TGTGCCAGCTCACCTTCCGGGACAGGGGATTACGAGCAGTACTTC
CASSPSGTGDYEQYF
>TRBV9|NA|NA|16|TRBJ2-1
TGTGCCAGCAGCGTAGCACAGGGGACTACTTACAATGAGCAGTTCTTC
CASSVAQGTTYNEQFF
>TRBV18|TRBD1|NA|17|TRBJ2-2
TGTGCCAGCTCACCTCGAGGACAGGGCGTGGACACCGGGGAGCTGTTTTTT
CASSPRGQGVDTGELFF
>TRBV6-1|TRBD1|NA|15|TRBJ1-2
TGTGCCAGCAGACCGGGACAGGGGGCTAACTATGGCTACACCTTC
CASRPGQGANYGYTF
>TRBV5-1|TRBD2|NA|14|TRBJ2-5
TGCGCCAGCAGCACCGGACTAGCCCAAGAGACCCAGTACTTC
CASSTGLAQETQYF
>TRBV7-2|NA|once|15|TRBJ2-7
TGTGCCAGCAGCTTAGTGGCAGGGTTTACATACGAGCAGTACTTC
CASSLVAGFTYEQYF
>TRBV7-8|NA|NA|15|TRBJ1-5
TGTGCCAGCAGCCCGAGTGCGGAATGGAGGCAGCCCCAGCATTTT
CASSPSAEWRQPQHF
>TRBV5-4|NA|NA|12|TRBJ2-2
TGTGCCAGCAGCTCGACCCCCGGGGAGCTGTTTTTT
CASSSTPGELFF
>TRBV7-8|NA|NA|14|TRBJ1-2
TGTGCCAGCAGCTTACCGGGGCGCGACTATGGCTACACCTTC
CASSLPGRDYGYTF
>TRBV10-3|TRBD1|NA|14|TRBJ2-2
TGTGCCATCAGTGAGCAGGACAGGGCCGGGGAGCTGTTTTTT
CAISEQDRAGELFF
>TRBV9|NA|NA|15|TRBJ2-2
TGTGCCAGCAGCGTAAAAGGGGAGCGCACCGGGGAGCTGTTTTTT
CASSVKGERTGELFF
>TRBV6-1|NA|NA|13|TRBJ2-7
TGTGCCAGCAGCCTGGGACTGAGGTCCGAGCAGTACTTC
CASSLGLRSEQYF
>TRBV7-9|TRBD2|once|14|TRBJ2-1
TGTGCCAGCAGCACTAGCGGGGGATACAATGAGCAGTTCTTC
CASSTSGGYNEQFF
>TRBV19|NA|NA|12|TRBJ2-2
TGTGCCAGTAGCACGAGAGCCGGGGAGCTGTTTTTT
CASSTRAGELFF
>TRBV7-9|TRBD2|NA|16|TRBJ2-7
TGTGCCAGCAGCTTAGCAGGGTCGAGCGGGATCGGTGAGCAGTACTTC
CASSLAGSSGIGEQYF
>TRBV6-1|NA|NA|14|TRBJ1-1
TGTGCCAGCAGCACTTACCTAGGGGACACTGAAGCTTTCTTT
CASSTYLGDTEAFF
>TRBV18|TRBD1|NA|14|TRBJ1-2
TGTGCCAGCTCACCAACAGGGGCGCGCTATGGCTACACCTTC
CASSPTGARYGYTF
>TRBV9|TRBD2|NA|16|TRBJ2-1
TGTGCCAGCAGCCCCCTTCTGCGGGAGGATTTCGATGAGCAGTTCTTC
CASSPLLREDFDEQFF
>TRBV7-6|TRBD2|NA|14|TRBJ2-1
TGTGCCAGCAGCTCCCGGGAGGGCGAGGGTGAGCAGTTCTTC
CASSSREGEGEQFF
>TRBV6-1|TRBD1|NA|10|TRBJ2-7
TGTGCCAGCGGGACAGGAGGGCTTCACTTC
CASGTGGLHF